What follows are 4 T cell receptor beta chains derived from one specimen sequenced in a study of T cells in tuberculosis. The time point denotes: new active TB diagnosis, blood taken before or within 7 days of starting treatment. Data came from immunoSEQ multiplex PCR; TCRdb stores just in-frame clones and leaves some out. The repertoire has over 25,000 clones, approximately 90% of them found once; the top ten carry approximately 7%. Sample: PBMCs, taken at tuberculosis diagnosis. The receptors come from an adult with tuberculosis. Some clones in this sample may be carry-over from other donors' samples.

In this sample, this clone turned up once. The chain joins TRBV19 to TRBJ2-1, with 16 bases fitting TRBD2. Germline CDR1 LNHDA, CDR2 SQIVND (reference sequence). Unmatched junction bases numbered 2, after V lost 3 bases and J lost 6 bases. The CDR3 is 16 amino acids. CDR3 protein: CASSMGLAGGLNEQFF. The CDR3 DNA reads as TGTGCCAGTAGTATGGGACTAGCGGGGGGGCTCAATGAGCAGTTCTTC.

This sequence joins TRBV7-9 and TRBJ1-5, with 8 bases identical to TRBD1. Germline V gene lookup returns CDR1 SEHNR and CDR2 FQNEAQ (reference sequence). The V and J ends lost 5 bases and 6 bases, in that order; junction bases with no gene match: 9. The CDR3 runs 15 residues. CDR3 residues: CASSRTGKLGQPQHF. CDR3 coding DNA: TGTGCCAGCAGCCGGACAGGGAAATTGGGTCAGCCCCAGCATTTT.

The CDR3 loop is CASSEWGVSNTEAFF. In DNA, the CDR3 is TGTGCCAGCAGTGAATGGGGGGTTTCGAACACTGAAGCTTTCTTT. This chain connects TRBV25-1 to TRBJ1-1; D might be TRBD1 (5 bases). The CDR3 is made up of 15 amino acids. Trimming removed 1 base from V and 1 base from J, with 10 bases in between. Germline V CDR1 and CDR2: MGHDK, SYGVNS.

CDR3 nucleotides: TGTGCCAGCAGTGACTCGGCTAGCGGGGGGGGCACAGATACGCAGTATTTT. It is translated as CASSDSASGGGTDTQYF. The genes are TRBV6-4 and TRBJ2-3, with TRBD2 identical over 12 bases. There are 17 residues in the CDR3. CDR1 and CDR2 from the germline V gene are MRHNA and SNTAGT. V dropped 0 bases and J dropped 1; count of bases not matched to a gene: 2.